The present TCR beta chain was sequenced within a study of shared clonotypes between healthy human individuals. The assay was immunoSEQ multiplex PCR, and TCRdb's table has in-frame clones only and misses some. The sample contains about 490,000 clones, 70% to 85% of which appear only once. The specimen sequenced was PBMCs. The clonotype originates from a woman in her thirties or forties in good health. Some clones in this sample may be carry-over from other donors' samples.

The CDR3 DNA is TGTGCCTGGAGTAGACTAGCGGGGGGGGTAGATGAGCAGTTCTTC. Amino acids: CAWSRLAGGVDEQFF. The rearrangement uses TRBV30 and TRBJ2-1; TRBD2 aligns across 14 bases. This CDR3 is built from 15 residues. Germline V gives CDR1 GTSNPN, CDR2 SVGIG (reference sequence). With V trimmed by 2 bases and J by 8 bases, 5 bases remained unmatched.